A selection of T cell receptor beta chains follows, all from one sample in a study of spatial heterogeneity in lung cancer. Using its own MiXCR run on the 5' RACE reads, TCRdb lists one record per CDR3 protein. The data show under 20,000 distinct CDR3 sequences, over 7% seen once. The material sequenced was lung tumor tissue, taken at surgery. These receptor sequences come from a female donor with early-stage non-small cell lung cancer. Both conserved end residues are part of each CDR3. D genes are given only for firm matches. A row's size may be missing; if present it is once, few, many or a size class.

D gene | J gene | V gene | clone size | CDR3 protein | CDR3 DNA
TRBD2 | TRBJ2-4 | TRBV11-2 | many | CASSIGTSGSYLAKNIQYF | TGTGCCAGCAGCATCGGGACTAGCGGGTCGTATCTAGCCAAAAACATTCAGTACTTC
NA | TRBJ1-6 | TRBV5-1 | many | CASSLEGTRQGGSPLHF | TGCGCCAGCAGCTTGGAGGGTACCCGGCAGGGTGGATCACCCCTCCACTTT
TRBD2 | TRBJ2-7 | TRBV7-2 | many | CASTSGAYEQYF | TGTGCCAGCACTAGCGGGGCCTACGAGCAGTACTTC
NA | TRBJ2-7 | TRBV10-3 | NA | CAISDGSYEQYF | TGTGCCATCAGTGACGGTTCCTACGAGCAGTACTTC
NA | TRBJ2-7 | TRBV9 | few | CASSALDPPFYEQYF | TGTGCCAGCAGCGCACTGGACCCTCCATTCTACGAGCAGTACTTC
NA | TRBJ2-7 | TRBV13 | many | CASSLGLKGLPYEQYF | TGTGCCAGCAGCTTAGGCCTAAAAGGCCTTCCCTACGAGCAGTACTTC
NA | TRBJ1-6 | TRBV7-3 | many | CASSSGTNSPLHF | TGTGCCAGCAGCTCGGGGACTAATTCACCCCTCCACTTT
NA | TRBJ2-2 | TRBV11-2 | medium-sized | CASSLDLITQGLGGELFF | TGTGCCAGCAGCTTAGATTTAATTACGCAGGGCTTAGGCGGGGAGCTGTTTTTT
NA | TRBJ2-1 | TRBV7-9 | many | CASSQTGLGRRNEQFF | TGTGCCAGCAGCCAGACAGGCCTCGGCCGGCGCAATGAGCAGTTCTTC
NA | TRBJ2-1 | TRBV7-8 | few | CASSLPGPRKYNEQFF | TGTGCCAGCAGCCTCCCGGGACCCAGAAAGTACAATGAGCAGTTCTTC
NA | TRBJ2-2 | TRBV5-1 | many | CASSLEPITGELFF | TGCGCCAGCAGCTTGGAGCCAATCACCGGGGAGCTGTTTTTT
NA | TRBJ1-1 | TRBV7-3 | medium-sized | CASSQPPSTEAFF | TGTGCCAGCAGTCAACCCCCGAGCACTGAAGCTTTCTTT
NA | TRBJ1-2 | TRBV9 | NA | CASSSSGNRADSYTF | TGTGCCAGCAGCTCCTCGGGCAACAGGGCTGATAGCTACACCTTC
NA | TRBJ1-1 | TRBV29-1 | medium-sized | CSVDAGSTTEAFF | TGCAGCGTTGATGCAGGGTCAACCACTGAAGCTTTCTTT
NA | TRBJ1-1 | TRBV28 | many | CASSLEPGRTEAFF | TGTGCCAGCAGTTTAGAACCGGGACGGACTGAAGCTTTCTTT
NA | TRBJ2-3 | TRBV10-2 | many | CATSHDVADTQYF | TGCGCCACCTCGCACGACGTGGCGGATACGCAGTATTTT
TRBD2 | TRBJ2-3 | TRBV4-3 | NA | CASSQGGLAADTQYF | TGCGCCAGCAGCCAAGGGGGACTAGCAGCAGATACGCAGTATTTT
NA | TRBJ2-3 | TRBV5-1 | NA | CASSSQGPSTDTQYF | TGCGCCAGCAGCAGCCAAGGTCCGAGCACAGATACGCAGTATTTT
NA | TRBJ2-1 | TRBV9 | few | CASSVGSGLFF | TGTGCCAGCAGCGTAGGATCTGGTCTGTTCTTC
TRBD1 | TRBJ1-5 | TRBV7-9 | many | CASSLAGGRGDQPQHF | TGTGCCAGCAGCTTAGCAGGGGGCCGCGGGGATCAGCCCCAGCATTTT
NA | TRBJ1-1 | TRBV7-9 | NA | CASSLERGEAFF | TGTGCCAGCAGCTTAGAGAGAGGGGAAGCTTTCTTT
NA | TRBJ1-4 | TRBV4-1 | many | CASSQEGGRGYEKLFF | TGCGCCAGCAGCCAAGAAGGGGGAAGAGGGTATGAAAAACTGTTTTTT
NA | TRBJ2-1 | TRBV29-1 | many | CSVRSASDEQFF | TGCAGCGTTCGGTCCGCTAGCGATGAGCAGTTCTTC
NA | TRBJ2-7 | TRBV5-4 | few | CASSLRDSIYEQYF | TGTGCCAGCAGCTTGAGGGACTCGATCTACGAGCAGTACTTC
NA | TRBJ1-1 | TRBV20-1 | medium-sized | CSASLITEAFF | TGCAGTGCTAGCTTAATCACTGAAGCTTTCTTT
TRBD1 | TRBJ2-1 | TRBV7-2 | many | CASSWGQFNEQFF | TGTGCCAGCAGCTGGGGACAGTTCAATGAGCAGTTCTTC
NA | TRBJ2-4 | TRBV28 | many | CASSRQGTNIQYF | TGTGCCAGCAGCCGCCAGGGGACCAACATTCAGTACTTC
NA | TRBJ1-2 | TRBV7-2 | NA | CASSLRGVAYGYTF | TGTGCCAGCAGCTTAAGAGGGGTTGCCTATGGCTACACCTTC
NA | TRBJ1-2 | TRBV30 | many | CAWIPRGSGGYTF | TGTGCCTGGATCCCACGGGGTTCAGGTGGCTACACCTTC
NA | TRBJ2-1 | TRBV6-5 | many | CASSPNMFSSFF | TGTGCCAGCAGTCCCAACATGTTCAGTTCGTTCTTC
TRBD1 | TRBJ1-5 | TRBV19 | many | CASSMGFRQGVNQPQHF | TGTGCCAGTAGTATGGGATTTCGACAGGGGGTCAATCAGCCCCAGCATTTT
NA | TRBJ2-3 | TRBV4-2 | many | CASSQDVAGAGTDTQYF | TGCGCCAGCAGCCAAGATGTTGCAGGGGCTGGCACAGATACGCAGTATTTT
TRBD2 | TRBJ2-3 | TRBV19 | NA | CASSRGGPSILAQYF | TGTGCCAGTAGTAGGGGGGGACCTTCCATCCTTGCGCAGTATTTT
NA | TRBJ1-2 | TRBV20-1 | NA | CSASRAGYGYTF | TGCAGTGCTAGCCGGGCGGGCTATGGCTACACCTTC
NA | TRBJ2-3 | TRBV15 | many | CATSSGDKPSTDTQYF | TGTGCCACCAGCAGCGGGGACAAGCCTAGCACAGATACGCAGTATTTT
NA | TRBJ1-1 | TRBV21-1 | many | CASSKGGTHSRNTEAFF | TGTGCCAGCAGCAAGGGAGGGACACATTCTAGGAACACTGAAGCTTTCTTT
NA | TRBJ1-1 | TRBV25-1 | many | CASSEGWEAFF | TGTGCCAGCAGTGAAGGGTGGGAAGCTTTCTTT
TRBD1 | TRBJ2-4 | TRBV29-1 | few | CSAAPGQENIQYF | TGCAGCGCCGCGCCGGGACAGGAAAACATTCAGTACTTC
TRBD1 | TRBJ1-6 | TRBV12-3/TRBV12-4 | many | CASSRTGVESPLHF | TGTGCCAGCAGTCGGACAGGGGTAGAGTCACCCCTCCACTTT
NA | TRBJ1-3 | TRBV6-1 | few | CASSEANPGGSGNTIYF | TGTGCCAGCAGTGAAGCGAACCCCGGGGGCTCTGGAAACACCATATATTTT
TRBD2 | TRBJ2-5 | TRBV15 | NA | CATTAGGNQETQYF | TGTGCCACTACAGCGGGGGGCAACCAAGAGACCCAGTACTTC
TRBD1 | TRBJ1-2 | TRBV5-1 | many | CASSGGQLGDGYTF | TGCGCCAGCAGCGGGGGACAGCTAGGCGATGGCTACACCTTC
TRBD2 | TRBJ2-3 | TRBV9 | few | CASSVEEGRRGSDTQYF | TGTGCCAGCAGCGTAGAAGAAGGGCGGCGGGGGTCAGATACGCAGTATTTT
NA | TRBJ2-3 | TRBV2 | few | CASKGRLRSTDTQYF | TGTGCCAGCAAAGGGAGGCTTCGGAGCACAGATACGCAGTATTTT
TRBD2 | TRBJ2-1 | TRBV5-1 | few | CASSLVLAGSHNEQFF | TGCGCCAGCAGCTTGGTATTAGCGGGTTCTCACAATGAGCAGTTCTTC
NA | TRBJ1-1 | TRBV20-1 | medium-sized | CSARGRTEAFF | TGCAGTGCTCGGGGGAGGACTGAAGCTTTCTTT
TRBD1 | TRBJ2-1 | TRBV14 | many | CASSQYRGNEQFF | TGTGCCAGCAGCCAATACAGGGGGAATGAGCAGTTCTTC
NA | TRBJ2-3 | TRBV20-1 | many | CSAFPLGGGADTQYF | TGCAGTGCTTTCCCCCTAGGGGGGGGAGCAGATACGCAGTATTTT
TRBD1 | TRBJ1-2 | TRBV28 | many | CASSPLGQGMDGYTF | TGTGCCAGCAGTCCCCTGGGACAGGGAATGGATGGCTACACCTTC
TRBD2 | TRBJ2-1 | TRBV6-1 | NA | CASSEQPPGLAGGNEQFF | TGTGCCAGCAGTGAACAACCCCCGGGACTAGCGGGGGGGAATGAGCAGTTCTTC
NA | TRBJ2-7 | TRBV10-3 | NA | CAISEGQEVYEQYF | TGTGCCATCAGTGAGGGGCAGGAGGTCTACGAGCAGTACTTC
TRBD2 | TRBJ2-3 | TRBV7-2 | many | CASSLGAGGVDTQYF | TGTGCCAGCAGCTTAGGAGCGGGGGGAGTAGATACGCAGTATTTT
NA | TRBJ1-1 | TRBV6-2/TRBV6-3 | many | CASSYNRNTEAFF | TGTGCCAGCAGTTATAACAGGAACACTGAAGCTTTCTTT
NA | TRBJ1-5 | TRBV20-1 | many | CSARDRVLELGQPQHF | TGCAGTGCTAGAGATCGAGTCCTAGAGCTCGGACAGCCCCAGCATTTT
TRBD1 | TRBJ1-5 | TRBV7-9 | many | CASSPSGDRGGPQHF | TGTGCCAGCAGCCCTTCGGGGGACAGGGGCGGGCCCCAGCATTTT
NA | TRBJ2-7 | TRBV18 | many | CASSPADYEQYF | TGTGCCAGCTCACCTGCAGATTACGAGCAGTACTTC
TRBD2 | TRBJ2-2 | TRBV5-6 | many | CASSERGANTGELFF | TGTGCCAGCAGCGAGCGGGGAGCGAACACCGGGGAGCTGTTTTTT
NA | TRBJ2-2 | TRBV19 | many | CASSINSGGLTGELFF | TGTGCCAGTAGTATAAATTCGGGCGGCCTAACCGGGGAGCTGTTTTTT
TRBD1 | TRBJ2-7 | TRBV29-1 | many | CSVAGQGAYEQYF | TGCAGCGTTGCGGGACAGGGGGCCTACGAGCAGTACTTC